The TCR beta chain under discussion was sequenced for a study of blood T cell repertoires in COVID-19. Germline-derived CDR1 and CDR2 are MNHEY and SVGEGT. The trim removed 4 bases at V and 6 bases at J, leaving 7 bases unmatched. This CDR3 is built from 14 residues. In the original processing: Amplification of reference gene primers provided the estimated nucleated cell counts. Libraries were prepared by immunoSEQ multiplex PCR; TCRdb keeps only in-frame clonotypes and omits some of them. D and trimming were read from the DNA, whereas the V and J calls and clone size are those reported in that table. The data contain around 160,000 clones, 88% of them singletons.

This clonotype was obtained from a woman between 25 and 40 years old with acute COVID-19. Specimen: PBMCs or T cells enriched from blood (not recorded which). The chain combines TRBV6-2 or TRBV6-3 with TRBJ2-7; 9 positions match TRBD2. In nucleotides, the CDR3 is TGTGCCAGCAGTTTGCGGGAGGGCTTTTCCGAGCAGTACTTC. It codes for CASSLREGFSEQYF.